This TCR beta chain was retrieved from a study of CD8+ T cells in alopecia areata. Whole-study context: Each day, treated patients took oral tofacitinib twice, at 5 to 10 mg per dose. Tofacitinib was given for 6 to 18 months, then stopped for 6 months.

This clone was recorded only once. Its antigen is currently unknown. General observations from the study: Clonality in lesional scalp, especially alopecia totalis/universalis, exceeded that of normal scalp.

RNA extraction and reverse transcription yielded cDNA as sequencing template. Clones were sequenced by immunoSEQ multiplex PCR, and TCRdb holds only the in-frame ones, with some missing. In the table there are fewer than 200,000 clones, 50% to 75% of which are singletons. V dropped 5 bases and J dropped 0; count of bases not matched to a gene: 5. The CDR3 loop spans 15 amino acids. The germline gives CDR1 MNHEY, CDR2 SVGAGI. The TCR comes from a human donor with alopecia areata. Here the sequenced sample was CD4+ T cells sorted from blood, taken at week 0. The rearrangement uses TRBV6-5 and TRBJ2-3; 7 bases match TRBD1. CDR3 in amino acids: CASSLGQASTDTQYF. CDR3 nucleotide sequence: TGTGCCAGCAGTCTCGGACAGGCGAGCACAGATACGCAGTATTTT.